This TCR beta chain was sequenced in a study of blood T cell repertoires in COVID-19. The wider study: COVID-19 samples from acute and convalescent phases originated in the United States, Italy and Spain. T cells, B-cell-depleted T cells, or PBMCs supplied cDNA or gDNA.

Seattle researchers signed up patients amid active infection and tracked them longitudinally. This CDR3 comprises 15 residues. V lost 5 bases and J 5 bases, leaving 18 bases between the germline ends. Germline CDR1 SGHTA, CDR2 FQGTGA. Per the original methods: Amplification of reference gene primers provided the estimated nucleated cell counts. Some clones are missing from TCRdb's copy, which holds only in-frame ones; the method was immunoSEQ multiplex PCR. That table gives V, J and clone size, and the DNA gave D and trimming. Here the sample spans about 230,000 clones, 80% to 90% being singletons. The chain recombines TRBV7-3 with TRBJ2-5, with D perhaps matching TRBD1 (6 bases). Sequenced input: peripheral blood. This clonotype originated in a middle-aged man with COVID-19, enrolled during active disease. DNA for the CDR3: TGTGCCAGCAGCAAGGGGGACAACCCGGTGGAGACCCAGTACTTC. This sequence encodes CASSKGDNPVETQYF.